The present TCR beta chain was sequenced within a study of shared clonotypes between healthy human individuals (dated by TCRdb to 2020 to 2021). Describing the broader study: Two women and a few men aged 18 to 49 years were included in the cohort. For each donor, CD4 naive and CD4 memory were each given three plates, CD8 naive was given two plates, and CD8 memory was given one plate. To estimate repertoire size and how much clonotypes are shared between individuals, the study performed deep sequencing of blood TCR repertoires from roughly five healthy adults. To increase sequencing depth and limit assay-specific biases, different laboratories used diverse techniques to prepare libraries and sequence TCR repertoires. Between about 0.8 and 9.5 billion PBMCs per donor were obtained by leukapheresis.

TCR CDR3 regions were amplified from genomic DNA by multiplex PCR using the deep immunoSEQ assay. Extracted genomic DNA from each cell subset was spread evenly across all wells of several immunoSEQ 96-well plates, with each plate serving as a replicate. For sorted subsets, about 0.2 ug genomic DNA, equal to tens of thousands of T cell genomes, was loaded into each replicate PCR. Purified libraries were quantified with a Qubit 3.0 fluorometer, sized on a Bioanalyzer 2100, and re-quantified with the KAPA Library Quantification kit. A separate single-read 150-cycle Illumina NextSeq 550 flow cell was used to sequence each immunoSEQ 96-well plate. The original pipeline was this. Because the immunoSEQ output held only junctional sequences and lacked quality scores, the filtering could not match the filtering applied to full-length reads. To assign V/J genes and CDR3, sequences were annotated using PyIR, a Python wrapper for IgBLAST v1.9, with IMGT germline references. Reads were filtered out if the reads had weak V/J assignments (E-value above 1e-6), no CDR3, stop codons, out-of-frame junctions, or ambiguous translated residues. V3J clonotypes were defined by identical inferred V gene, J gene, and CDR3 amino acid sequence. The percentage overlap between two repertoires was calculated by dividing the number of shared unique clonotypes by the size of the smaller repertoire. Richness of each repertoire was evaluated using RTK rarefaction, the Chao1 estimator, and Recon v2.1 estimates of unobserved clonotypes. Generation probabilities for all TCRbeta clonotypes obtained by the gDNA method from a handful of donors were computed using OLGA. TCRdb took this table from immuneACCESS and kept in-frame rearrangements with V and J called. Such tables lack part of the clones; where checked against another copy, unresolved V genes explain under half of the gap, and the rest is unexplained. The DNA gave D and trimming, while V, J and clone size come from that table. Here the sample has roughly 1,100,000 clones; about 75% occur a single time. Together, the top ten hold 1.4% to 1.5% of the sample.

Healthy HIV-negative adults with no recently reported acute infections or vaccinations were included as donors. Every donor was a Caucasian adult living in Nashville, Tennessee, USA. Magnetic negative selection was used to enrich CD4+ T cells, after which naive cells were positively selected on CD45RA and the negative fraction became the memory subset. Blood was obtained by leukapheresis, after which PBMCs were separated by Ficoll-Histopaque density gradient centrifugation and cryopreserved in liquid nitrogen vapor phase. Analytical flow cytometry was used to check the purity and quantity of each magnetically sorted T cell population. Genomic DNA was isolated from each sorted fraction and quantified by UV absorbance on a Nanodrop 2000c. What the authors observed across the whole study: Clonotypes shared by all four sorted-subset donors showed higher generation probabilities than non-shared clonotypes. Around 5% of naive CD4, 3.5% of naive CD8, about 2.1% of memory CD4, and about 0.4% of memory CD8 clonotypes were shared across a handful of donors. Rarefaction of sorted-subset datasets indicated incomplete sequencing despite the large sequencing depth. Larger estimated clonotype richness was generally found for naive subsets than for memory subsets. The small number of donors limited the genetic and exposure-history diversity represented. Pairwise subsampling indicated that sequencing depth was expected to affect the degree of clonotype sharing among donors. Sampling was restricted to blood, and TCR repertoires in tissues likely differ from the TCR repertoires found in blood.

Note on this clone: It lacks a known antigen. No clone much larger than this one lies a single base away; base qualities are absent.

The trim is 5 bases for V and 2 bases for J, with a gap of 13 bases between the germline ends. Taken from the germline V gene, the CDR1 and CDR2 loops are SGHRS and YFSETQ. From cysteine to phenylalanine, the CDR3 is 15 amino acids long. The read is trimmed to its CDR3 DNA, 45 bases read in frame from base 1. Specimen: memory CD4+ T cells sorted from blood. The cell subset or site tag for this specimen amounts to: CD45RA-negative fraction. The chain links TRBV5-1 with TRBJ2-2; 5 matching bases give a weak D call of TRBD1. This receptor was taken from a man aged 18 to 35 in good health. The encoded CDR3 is CASRLAQGNTGELFF. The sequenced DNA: TGCGCCAGCAGGCTGGCTCAGGGAAACACCGGGGAGCTGTTTTTT. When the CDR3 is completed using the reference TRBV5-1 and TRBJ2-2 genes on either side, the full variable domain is KAGVTQTPRYLIKTRGQQVTLSCSPISGHRSVSWYQQTPGQGLQFLFEYFSETQRNKGNFPGRFSGRQFSNSRSEMNVSTLELGDSALYLCASRLAQGNTGELFFGEGSRLTVL.